The 2 T cell receptor beta chains in this list originate from one sample, sequenced in a study of blood T cell repertoires in COVID-19. Assay used: immunoSEQ multiplex PCR; TCRdb lists only in-frame clones, some missing. The top ten clones hold 8.9% of a sample with about 210,000 clones, 81% of them seen once. Sequencing input: PBMCs or T cells enriched from blood (not recorded which). The receptors were sampled from a woman aged 50 to 60 with acute COVID-19.

The genes are TRBV19 and TRBJ1-4; TRBD1 is a possible D gene (5 bases). V lost 6 bases, J lost 3 bases, and 11 bases lay in between. The CDR3 consists of 14 residues. CDR1 LNHDA and CDR2 SQIVND come from the germline V gene (reference sequence). CDR3 DNA sequence: TGTGCCAGTAGCCTCGGGGGGGCTAATGAAAAACTGTTTTTT. Translated, it gives CASSLGGANEKLFF.

V is TRBV10-3 and J is TRBJ2-3, with 7 bases that match TRBD2. CDR3 size: 13 residues. Germline V gene lookup returns CDR1 ENHRY and CDR2 SYGVKD. J gave up 6 bases and V 0 bases, and 0 bases lay outside the gene matches. The CDR3 here is CAISESGGDTQYF. The DNA for the CDR3 is TGTGCCATCAGTGAGTCCGGGGGGGATACGCAGTATTTT.